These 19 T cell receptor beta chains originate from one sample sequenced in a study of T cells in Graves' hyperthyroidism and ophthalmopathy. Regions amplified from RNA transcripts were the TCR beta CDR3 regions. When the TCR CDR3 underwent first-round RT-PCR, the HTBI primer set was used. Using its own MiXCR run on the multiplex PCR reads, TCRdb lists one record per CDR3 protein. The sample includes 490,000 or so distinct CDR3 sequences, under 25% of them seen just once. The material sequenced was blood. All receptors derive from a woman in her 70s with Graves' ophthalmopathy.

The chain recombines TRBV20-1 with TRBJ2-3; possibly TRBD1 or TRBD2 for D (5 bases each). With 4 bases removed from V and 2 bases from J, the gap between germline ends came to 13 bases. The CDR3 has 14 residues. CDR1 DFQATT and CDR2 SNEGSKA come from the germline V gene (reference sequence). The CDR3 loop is CSANTGTTTDTQYF. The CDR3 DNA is TGCAGTGCTAACACCGGGACGACCACAGATACGCAGTATTTT.

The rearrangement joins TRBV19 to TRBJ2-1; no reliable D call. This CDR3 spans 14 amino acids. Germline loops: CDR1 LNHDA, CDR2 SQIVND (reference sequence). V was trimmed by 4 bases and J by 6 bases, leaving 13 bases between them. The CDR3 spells CASSRRRTSNEQFF. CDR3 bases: TGTGCCAGTAGTAGAAGGAGAACCAGCAATGAGCAGTTCTTC. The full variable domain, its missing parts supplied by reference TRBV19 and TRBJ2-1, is DGGITQSPKYLFRKEGQNVTLSCEQNLNHDAMYWYRQDPGQGLRLIYYSQIVNDFQKGDIAEGYSVSREKKESFPLTVTSAQKNPTAFYLCASSRRRTSNEQFFGPGTRLTVL.

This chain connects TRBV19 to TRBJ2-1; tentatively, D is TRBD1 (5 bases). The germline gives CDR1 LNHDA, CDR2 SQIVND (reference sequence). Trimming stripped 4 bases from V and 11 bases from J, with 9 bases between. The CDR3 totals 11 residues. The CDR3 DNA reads TGTGCCAGTAGTAGGACGGACAAGCAGTTCTTC. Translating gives CASSRTDKQFF. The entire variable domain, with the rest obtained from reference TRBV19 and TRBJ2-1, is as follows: DGGITQSPKYLFRKEGQNVTLSCEQNLNHDAMYWYRQDPGQGLRLIYYSQIVNDFQKGDIAEGYSVSREKKESFPLTVTSAQKNPTAFYLCASSRTDKQFFGPGTRLTVL.

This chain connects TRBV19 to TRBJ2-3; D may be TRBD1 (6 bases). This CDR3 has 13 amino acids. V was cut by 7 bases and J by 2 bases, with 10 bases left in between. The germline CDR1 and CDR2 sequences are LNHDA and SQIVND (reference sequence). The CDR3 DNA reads TGTGCCAGTAACAGGGATCTCACAGATACGCAGTATTTT. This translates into CASNRDLTDTQYF.

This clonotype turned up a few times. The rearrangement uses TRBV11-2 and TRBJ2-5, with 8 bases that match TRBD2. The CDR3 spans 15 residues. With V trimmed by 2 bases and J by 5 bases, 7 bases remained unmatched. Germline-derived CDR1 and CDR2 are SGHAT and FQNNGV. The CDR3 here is CASSLLATSVETQYF. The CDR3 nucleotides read TGTGCCAGCAGCTTATTGGCGACTAGCGTGGAGACCCAGTACTTC.

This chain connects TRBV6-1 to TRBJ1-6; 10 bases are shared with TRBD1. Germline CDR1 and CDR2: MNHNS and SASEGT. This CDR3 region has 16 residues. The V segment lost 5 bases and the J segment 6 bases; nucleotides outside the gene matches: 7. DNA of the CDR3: TGTGCCAGCAGTTGGGGTGGACAGGGGGGTAATTCACCCCTCCACTTT. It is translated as CASSWGGQGGNSPLHF.

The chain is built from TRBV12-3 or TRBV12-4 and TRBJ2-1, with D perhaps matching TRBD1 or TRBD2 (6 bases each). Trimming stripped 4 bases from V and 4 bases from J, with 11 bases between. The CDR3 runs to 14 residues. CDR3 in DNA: TGTGCCAGCAGTTCCGGAGGGGGTTACAATGAGCAGTTCTTC. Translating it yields CASSSGGGYNEQFF.

The DNA of the CDR3 is TGTGCCAGCAGCTTAGATGGAGGTGGCTATGGCTACACCTTC. It is translated as CASSLDGGGYGYTF. The J gene is TRBJ1-2, the V gene TRBV7-2, with no clear D. CDR3 length: 14 residues. The germline V gene has CDR1 SGHTA and CDR2 FQGNSA. Trimming removed 1 base at V and 4 bases at J, with 10 bases between.

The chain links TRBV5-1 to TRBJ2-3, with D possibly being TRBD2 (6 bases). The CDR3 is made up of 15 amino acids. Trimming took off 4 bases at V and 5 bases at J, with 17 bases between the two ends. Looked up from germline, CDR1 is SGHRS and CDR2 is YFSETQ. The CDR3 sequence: CASSRLERARDTQYF. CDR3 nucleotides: TGCGCCAGCAGCCGGTTGGAGCGGGCTAGAGATACGCAGTATTTT.

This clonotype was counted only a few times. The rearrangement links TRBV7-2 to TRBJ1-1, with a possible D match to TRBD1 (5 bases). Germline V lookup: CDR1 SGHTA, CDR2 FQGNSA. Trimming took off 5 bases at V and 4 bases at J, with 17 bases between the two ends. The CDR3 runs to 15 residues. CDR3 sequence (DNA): TGTGCCAGCAGCCTAATAGCAGGCGGGGCCACTGAAGCTTTCTTT. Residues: CASSLIAGGATEAFF.

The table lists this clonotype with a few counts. The CDR3 loop is CAWSEMTGARNTF. The CDR3 nucleotides read TGTGCCTGGAGTGAAATGACAGGGGCTAGGAACACCTTC. The chain joins TRBV30 to TRBJ1-2; 8 nucleotides line up with TRBD1. This CDR3 is 13 amino acids long. Trimming at V came to 1 base and at J to 12 bases, leaving 10 bases not matched to a gene. Germline V gene data show CDR1 as GTSNPN and CDR2 as SVGIG (reference sequence).

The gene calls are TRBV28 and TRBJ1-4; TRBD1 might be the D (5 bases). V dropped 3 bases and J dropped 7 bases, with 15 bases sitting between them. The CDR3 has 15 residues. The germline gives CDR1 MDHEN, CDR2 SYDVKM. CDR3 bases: TGTGCCAGCAGTTTCCCCGGCAGGGCGGTTGAAAAACTGTTTTTT. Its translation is CASSFPGRAVEKLFF.

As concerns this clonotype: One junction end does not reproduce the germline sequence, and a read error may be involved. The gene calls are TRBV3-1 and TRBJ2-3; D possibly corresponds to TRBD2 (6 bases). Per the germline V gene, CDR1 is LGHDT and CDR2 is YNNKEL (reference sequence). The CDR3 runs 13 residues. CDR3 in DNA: TGTGCCAGCAGCGGAGGGACCGCTGAGACGCGGTATTTT. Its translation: CASSGGTAETRYF.

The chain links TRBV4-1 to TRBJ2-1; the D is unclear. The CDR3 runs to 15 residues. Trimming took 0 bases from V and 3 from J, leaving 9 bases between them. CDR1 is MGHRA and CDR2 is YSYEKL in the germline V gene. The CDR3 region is CASSQDWTYYNEQFF. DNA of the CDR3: TGCGCCAGCAGCCAAGATTGGACCTACTACAATGAGCAGTTCTTC.

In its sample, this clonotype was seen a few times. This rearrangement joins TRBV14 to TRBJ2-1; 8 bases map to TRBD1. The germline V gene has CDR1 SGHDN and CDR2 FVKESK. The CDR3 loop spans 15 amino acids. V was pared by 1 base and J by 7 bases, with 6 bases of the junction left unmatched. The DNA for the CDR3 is TGTGCCAGCAGCCAAGCGGGACAGGTCTGGAATGAGCAGTTCTTC. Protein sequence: CASSQAGQVWNEQFF.

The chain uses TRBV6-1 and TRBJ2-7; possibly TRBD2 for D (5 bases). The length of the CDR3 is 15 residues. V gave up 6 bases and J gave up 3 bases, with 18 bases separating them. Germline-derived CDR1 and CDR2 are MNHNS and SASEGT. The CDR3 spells CASSGLSTAFYEQYF. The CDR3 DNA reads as TGTGCCAGCAGCGGACTCTCTACGGCCTTCTACGAGCAGTACTTC.

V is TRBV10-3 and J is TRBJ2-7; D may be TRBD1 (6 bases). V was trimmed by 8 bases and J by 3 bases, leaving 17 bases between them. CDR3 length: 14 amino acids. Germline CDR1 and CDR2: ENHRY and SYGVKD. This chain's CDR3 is CAIREPGTNYEQYF. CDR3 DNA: TGTGCCATCCGCGAGCCCGGGACAAACTACGAGCAGTACTTC.

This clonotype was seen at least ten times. CDR3 in DNA: TGTGCCAGCAGTTTAGGAGGGGCGGGGGAGCTGTTTTTT. This encodes CASSLGGAGELFF. This chain joins TRBV12-3 or TRBV12-4 and TRBJ2-2; the D gene could be TRBD1 or TRBD2 (5 bases each). The CDR3 runs 13 residues. With 1 base removed from V and 8 bases from J, the gap between germline ends came to 8 bases.

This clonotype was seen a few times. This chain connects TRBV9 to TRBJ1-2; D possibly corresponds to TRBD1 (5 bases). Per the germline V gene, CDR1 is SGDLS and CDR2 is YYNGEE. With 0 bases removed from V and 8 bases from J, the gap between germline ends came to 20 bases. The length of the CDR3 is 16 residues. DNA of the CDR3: TGTGCCAGCAGCGTAGACGAGGACGGCCGGTGGGGGGGCTACACCTTC. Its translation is CASSVDEDGRWGGYTF.